The rows below give T cell receptor beta chains drawn from one sample of a study of OX40 agonist ivuxolimab in advanced cancers. Measured with immunoSEQ multiplex PCR; TCRdb has only the in-frame clones, and not every one. The sample consists of tens of thousands of clones, around 87% of them appearing once. The sequences come from CD4+ or CD8+ T cells sorted from blood, collected in a trial of the OX40 agonist ivuxolimab. Receptor source: an adult with an advanced solid tumor such as melanoma, head and neck, liver or kidney cancer. Both conserved end residues are part of each CDR3. The D gene is left open where the match is weak. Only some rows state a clone size, as once, few, many or a class for expanded clones.

CDR3nt	CDR3aa	v_gene	d_gene	abundance	j_gene
TGTGCCAGCAGTCTAGCTAGGGAAGAGACCCAGTACTTC	CASSLAREETQYF	TRBV7-6	NA	few	TRBJ2-5
TGTGCCAGCAGCGTAGTTGGGGGAGGGCCGCCCGAACTCTTC	CASSVVGGGPPELF	TRBV9	TRBD2	NA	TRBJ2-1
TGTGCCAGCAGTCCAGGGAGGGTCACCTACAATGAGCAGTTCTTC	CASSPGRVTYNEQFF	TRBV27	TRBD2	NA	TRBJ2-1
TGTGCCAGCAGTTTTGCGGGTAGTGGTCTGAGCAATCAGCCCCAGCATTTT	CASSFAGSGLSNQPQHF	TRBV28	NA	NA	TRBJ1-5
TGTGCCAGCAGCTTACTAGCGGGGGGATACAATGAGCAGTTCTTC	CASSLLAGGYNEQFF	TRBV7-8	TRBD2	NA	TRBJ2-1
TGCGCCAGCAGGGTAATGACCTCTGGAAACACCATATATTTT	CASRVMTSGNTIYF	TRBV5-1	NA	NA	TRBJ1-3
TGTGCCAGCACACGGGACAGTCTTTCCTACGAGCAGTACTTC	CASTRDSLSYEQYF	TRBV5-5	TRBD1	NA	TRBJ2-7
TGTGCCTGGAGTGTAGGATTAGAAGAGCAGTTCTTC	CAWSVGLEEQFF	TRBV30	NA	NA	TRBJ2-1
TGTGCCAGCAGTGACAGACTAGCGGGCAATGAGCAGTTCTTC	CASSDRLAGNEQFF	TRBV2	TRBD2	NA	TRBJ2-1
TGTGCCAGCAGCGCTTATCCGGTTGCAGAGACCCAGTACTTC	CASSAYPVAETQYF	TRBV7-3	NA	NA	TRBJ2-5
TGTGCCTGGAGTAAATTTAACGCTGAAGCTTTCTTT	CAWSKFNAEAFF	TRBV30	NA	few	TRBJ1-1
TGTGCCAGCAGTCCCCGACAGGGTAACAATGAGCAGTTCTTC	CASSPRQGNNEQFF	TRBV25-1	TRBD1	NA	TRBJ2-1
TGTGCCAGCAGCTTAGAACAGGGAAATGAAAAACTGTTTTTT	CASSLEQGNEKLFF	TRBV7-8	NA	once	TRBJ1-4
TGCGCCAGCAGCTTGGACATAAGCAAAAACATTCAGTACTTC	CASSLDISKNIQYF	TRBV5-1	NA	NA	TRBJ2-4
TGCGCCAGCAGTGAGTGGAGCGGCCCAGGGGCAGATACGCAGTATTTT	CASSEWSGPGADTQYF	TRBV10-1	NA	NA	TRBJ2-3
TGTGCCATCAGTGAATGGAACACTGAAGCTTTCTTT	CAISEWNTEAFF	TRBV10-3	NA	NA	TRBJ1-1
TGCGCCAGCAGCCAAGATGAGGTCGGGACGGTCGCTGGAAACACCATATATTTT	CASSQDEVGTVAGNTIYF	TRBV4-3	NA	NA	TRBJ1-3
TGTGCCAGCGCCCGGATTGCCGCGAACACCGGGGAGCTGTTTTTT	CASARIAANTGELFF	TRBV2	NA	NA	TRBJ2-2
TGTGCCAGCACCGTCGGGGGCAGGGCCACAGATACGCAGTATTTT	CASTVGGRATDTQYF	TRBV5-4	NA	NA	TRBJ2-3
TGCAGCGCCGAGGGGGGGCGACTGGGCTACACCTTC	CSAEGGRLGYTF	TRBV29-1	NA	NA	TRBJ1-2
TGCAGCGTCGTTAGGACTAGCGGAGTTAATGAGCAGTTCTTC	CSVVRTSGVNEQFF	TRBV29-1	TRBD2	few	TRBJ2-1
TGTGCCAGCAGACCTAGCGGGATCAGCTCCTACAATGAGCAGTTCTTC	CASRPSGISSYNEQFF	TRBV27	TRBD2	NA	TRBJ2-1
TGTGCCAGCACCGAGCGTTCTCTCCCTGGCTACAATGAGCAGTTCTTC	CASTERSLPGYNEQFF	TRBV27	NA	NA	TRBJ2-1
TGTGCCAGCAGCCCTCGGACAGGGAATCGTGGCTACACCTTC	CASSPRTGNRGYTF	TRBV5-6	TRBD1	NA	TRBJ1-2
TGTGCCAGCAGCCGCGGACCTGGAGGGAACACTGAAGCTTTCTTT	CASSRGPGGNTEAFF	TRBV7-8	NA	NA	TRBJ1-1
TGCAGCGTTGGAGGACTAGCGGGAGTCGCAGATACGCAGTATTTT	CSVGGLAGVADTQYF	TRBV29-1	TRBD2	NA	TRBJ2-3
TGTGCCAGCAGCGTAGCAGTAAACACTGAAGCTTTCTTT	CASSVAVNTEAFF	TRBV9	NA	NA	TRBJ1-1
TGTGCCAGCAGCTTGGCCGGAGGGGATCAGCCCCAGCATTTT	CASSLAGGDQPQHF	TRBV5-5	NA	NA	TRBJ1-5
TGTGCCAGCAGGGACAGGGGGCTTGGAAACACCATATATTTT	CASRDRGLGNTIYF	TRBV6-5	TRBD1	NA	TRBJ1-3
TGTGCCAGCAACCCGGGACAGGGAAACACCGGGGAGCTGTTTTTT	CASNPGQGNTGELFF	TRBV6-1	TRBD1	NA	TRBJ2-2
TGTGCCAGCAGCGAGAGCCGGGCCATCTCTGGAAACACCATATATTTT	CASSESRAISGNTIYF	TRBV5-5	NA	NA	TRBJ1-3
TGTGCCAGTAGTATTAGTTTACAGGTAAATCAGCCCCAGCATTTT	CASSISLQVNQPQHF	TRBV19	NA	NA	TRBJ1-5
TGCGCCAGCAGTGGGGATGACAGTAGCACAGATACGCAGTATTTT	CASSGDDSSTDTQYF	TRBV10-1	NA	NA	TRBJ2-3
TGTGCCAGCAGCTTGGGTGCTGGGCCCACAGATACGCAGTATTTT	CASSLGAGPTDTQYF	TRBV5-6	NA	NA	TRBJ2-3
TGTGCCAGCAGGCGGGGACAGGGAGCAGAGACCCAGTACTTC	CASRRGQGAETQYF	TRBV6-1	TRBD1	NA	TRBJ2-5
TGTGCCAGCAGCGAGGTCGGTGGAAACACCATATATTTT	CASSEVGGNTIYF	TRBV5-4	NA	NA	TRBJ1-3
TGTGCCAGTAGTGCGGGGGGGACGGTTAGCAATCAGCCCCAGCATTTT	CASSAGGTVSNQPQHF	TRBV19	NA	NA	TRBJ1-5
TGTGCCAGCAGCCAAGGGTCACCGAATCAGCCCCAGCATTTT	CASSQGSPNQPQHF	TRBV16	NA	NA	TRBJ1-5
TGCGCCAGCAGCCCCGGAGGAACCGGGGAGCTGTTTTTT	CASSPGGTGELFF	TRBV4-3	NA	NA	TRBJ2-2
TGTGCCAGCAGGGGGGGGGACGAGCAGTTCTTC	CASRGGDEQFF	TRBV2	TRBD2	NA	TRBJ2-1
TGTGCCGGTCGACTAGGATCTAGCACAGATACGCAGTATTTT	CAGRLGSSTDTQYF	TRBV6-1	NA	NA	TRBJ2-3
TGTGCCAGCAGTTACTCGGGCAGTCGTGCCTCTGAAGCTTTCTTT	CASSYSGSRASEAFF	TRBV6-5	NA	NA	TRBJ1-1
TGTGCCAGCAGCCCCTTGGGCTCTGGAAACACCATATATTTT	CASSPLGSGNTIYF	TRBV5-6	NA	NA	TRBJ1-3
TGTGCCAGCAGCTTAGATAGCGGGAGCTCCTACAATGAGCAGTTCTTC	CASSLDSGSSYNEQFF	TRBV11-2	TRBD2	NA	TRBJ2-1
TGTGCCAGCAGCTTAGTGGGGGGCGGCGTCTCTGGAAACACCATATATTTT	CASSLVGGGVSGNTIYF	TRBV7-2	NA	NA	TRBJ1-3
TGTGCCAGCAGCCGGACCCAAGAGACCCAGTACTTC	CASSRTQETQYF	TRBV7-9	NA	NA	TRBJ2-5
TGTGCCAGCAGCTCCCTGGCACCAGATACGCAGTATTTT	CASSSLAPDTQYF	TRBV7-2	NA	NA	TRBJ2-3
TGTGCCAGCAGCTTAACGGGGTCTGGAAACACCATATATTTT	CASSLTGSGNTIYF	TRBV7-3	NA	NA	TRBJ1-3
TGTGCCAGCAGCGTCCTATTTGTGGGAGATACGCAGTATTTT	CASSVLFVGDTQYF	TRBV9	NA	NA	TRBJ2-3
TGTGCCAGCTCACCACTAGGGGAAAATATCTATGGCTACACCTTC	CASSPLGENIYGYTF	TRBV18	NA	NA	TRBJ1-2
TGTGCCAGCAGTTACTCGGGGACGTACACAGATACGCAGTATTTT	CASSYSGTYTDTQYF	TRBV6-5	NA	NA	TRBJ2-3
TGCAGCGTTGAAGGACGGGGGACAGGAAGCACCTATGGCTACACCTTC	CSVEGRGTGSTYGYTF	TRBV29-1	TRBD1	NA	TRBJ1-2
TGCGCCAGCAGCCTCGGGGGGAACACCGGGGAGCTGTTTTTT	CASSLGGNTGELFF	TRBV4-1	NA	NA	TRBJ2-2
TGTGCCAGCAGCTTAGGGGGGACAGATACGCAGTATTTT	CASSLGGTDTQYF	TRBV7-2	NA	once	TRBJ2-3
TGTGCCAGCAGCCGGGTTAGCGGGAGTTGGGACACCGGGGAGCTGTTTTTT	CASSRVSGSWDTGELFF	TRBV28	TRBD2	NA	TRBJ2-2
TGTGCCAGCAGCTTAAACCCCGGGACGGACTATGGCTACACCTTC	CASSLNPGTDYGYTF	TRBV7-2	NA	NA	TRBJ1-2
TGTGCCACGGCCTCTGGGGCCAACGTCCTGACTTTC	CATASGANVLTF	TRBV28	NA	NA	TRBJ2-6